This paragraph covers one T cell receptor (beta chain) sequence. The repertoire was sequenced with immunoSEQ multiplex PCR; TCRdb's copy has only in-frame clones and lacks some. The sample yields 2,500,000 or so clones, 90% to 95% seen once. This record comes from a study of shared clonotypes between healthy human individuals. The receptor was derived from a man aged 18 to 29 in good health. Sample: naive CD4+ T cells sorted from blood. Noted subset: CD45RA+ positively selected.

CDR3 DNA: TGTGCCAGCACCTTAGGGACAGACACCGGGGAGCTGTTTTTT. Amino acid sequence: CASTLGTDTGELFF. This chain joins TRBV9 and TRBJ2-2; 7 bases are a match to TRBD1. Trimming at V came to 6 bases and at J to 3 bases, leaving 5 bases not matched to a gene. CDR1 SGDLS and CDR2 YYNGEE come from the germline V gene. This CDR3 spans 14 amino acids.